This T cell receptor (beta chain) was captured in a study of blood T cell repertoires in COVID-19. Study-level information: There were acute and convalescent COVID-19 samples, and they came from the United States, Italy and Spain. PBMCs, B-cell-depleted T cells, or T cells provided the cDNA or gDNA that made up the material.

In the original analysis: Amplification with reference gene primers provided the estimates of nucleated cell counts. Clones were read by immunoSEQ multiplex PCR, and TCRdb kept only the in-frame ones, dropping some. V and J calls and clone size are those listed in that table; D and trimming were worked out from the DNA. The data contain about 210,000 clones, about 90% of them singletons. The germline V and J ends were trimmed by 5 bases and 2 bases, with 9 bases remaining between them. The germline gives CDR1 SGHDT, CDR2 YYEEEE. The CDR3 totals 13 residues. Specimen: peripheral blood. The TCR originated in a man aged 30-40 years with acute or convalescent COVID-19. The rearrangement joins TRBV5-6 to TRBJ2-3; tentatively, D is TRBD2 (6 bases). CDR3 amino acids: CASREGNTDTQYF. The DNA for the CDR3 is TGTGCCAGCAGGGAGGGAAACACAGATACGCAGTATTTT. The full variable domain, its missing parts supplied by reference TRBV5-6 and TRBJ2-3, is DAGVTQSPTHLIKTRGQQVTLRCSPKSGHDTVSWYQQALGQGPQFIFQYYEEEERQRGNFPDRFSGHQFPNYSSELNVNALLLGDSALYLCASREGNTDTQYFGPGTRLTVL.